The present T cell receptor beta chain was sequenced within a study of CD4 T cells in relation to SARS-CoV-2 and coronaviruses. This clone was picked up a small number of times. The antigen remains undetermined. There are 13 residues in the CDR3. The germline V and J ends were trimmed by 2 bases and 6 bases, with 10 bases remaining between them. The repertoire was sequenced with immunoSEQ multiplex PCR; TCRdb's copy has only in-frame clones and lacks some. The repertoire holds roughly 24,000 clones, with 70% to 80% as singletons. Unexposed donor CD4+ T cells date from about 2010-2019, before the COVID-19 pandemic. After less than 11 days of culture, CD4+ T cells were isolated.

The source is a human donor in good health. Sequenced material: CD4+ T cells from PBMCs, cultured in vitro. J is TRBJ1-2 and V is TRBV12-3 or TRBV12-4, with no clear D. CDR3 amino acids: CASSLSEVHGYTF. CDR3 nucleotide sequence: TGTGCCAGCAGTTTATCAGAGGTTCATGGCTACACCTTC.